This T cell receptor beta chain was sequenced in a study of blood T cell repertoires in COVID-19 (TCRdb year 2020). Concerning the study at large: Samples covering the acute and convalescent phases of COVID-19 were provided by collaborators in the United States, Italy and Spain. The repertoires were made available in a free public database intended to serve as a resource for research on the immune response to SARS-CoV-2. A de-identified subject ID, COVID-19 status, age in years and sex were almost always included in the sample metadata. HLA class I and class II types, where available, came from metadata supplied by the sample provider rather than from assay-based typing. Samples were obtained from the ongoing ImmuneRACE study (first 160 participants) and from 1,000 to 1,500 subjects provided by 6 global collaborators. The prospective study material was composed of cDNA or gDNA derived from T cells, B-cell-depleted T cells, or PBMCs. The dataset comprised deeply sampled blood TCRbeta repertoires from subjects exposed to, actively infected with, or recovered from COVID-19.

One collaborating source in Seattle enrolled patients during active infection and followed them longitudinally through the course of disease. Each collaborating institution followed its own protocols to collect whole blood in K2EDTA tubes. For TCRbeta analysis, collaborators shipped samples as frozen whole blood, isolated PBMCs, or DNA extracted from either of those sample types. Comment on this clone: This receptor's antigen is unknown. Within one base of it there is no much larger clone, and no base qualities were kept.

TCRbeta CDR3 regions were amplified from genomic DNA using the immunoSEQ Assay, a bias-controlled multiplex PCR. As for the authors' bioinformatics: Within the assay, amplification of reference gene primers was used to estimate how many nucleated cells each sample contained. To quantify the absolute abundance of each unique TCRbeta CDR3 rearrangement, sequence reads were collapsed and filtered. For each sample, productive Simpson clonality was calculated as the square root of Simpson's diversity index over productive rearrangements. TCRdb holds this immuneACCESS table with in-frame rearrangements only. Some clones are missing; in checked studies, unresolved V genes explain under half, and the rest has no known cause. Clonal size and the V and J genes are those of that table, whereas D and trimming came from the DNA. The sample table holds around 370,000 clones, of which roughly 90% were seen once. The ten largest clonotypes hold approximately 7.3% of the sample.

CDR1 SGHTA and CDR2 FQGNSA are derived from the germline V gene. The CDR3 goes from the cysteine to the phenylalanine over 17 residues. The CDR3 DNA has 51 bases and is translated from base 1. Trimming takes 5 bases off V and 5 bases off J; junction bases not matched to a gene: 13. What the authors observed across the whole study: Clinical and demographic metadata were provided uncurated, with the amount varying by source and participant.

The material sequenced was peripheral blood. The receptor's source is a woman aged 65 to 85 with COVID-19, enrolled during active disease. The chain joins TRBV7-2 to TRBJ2-1, with TRBD2 identical over 9 junction bases. Here is the DNA: TGTGCCAGCAGCCCGAATTGGCGGGGGGGAAAAGACAATGAGCAGTTCTTC. It encodes CASSPNWRGGKDNEQFF.